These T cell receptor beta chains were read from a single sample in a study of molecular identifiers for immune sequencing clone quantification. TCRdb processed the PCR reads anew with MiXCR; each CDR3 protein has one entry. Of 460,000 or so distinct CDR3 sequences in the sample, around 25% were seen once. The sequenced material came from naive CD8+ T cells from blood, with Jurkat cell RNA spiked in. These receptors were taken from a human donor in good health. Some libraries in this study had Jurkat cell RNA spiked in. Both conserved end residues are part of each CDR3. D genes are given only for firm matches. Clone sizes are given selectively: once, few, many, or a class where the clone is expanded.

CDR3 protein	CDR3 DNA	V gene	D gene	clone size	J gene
CASSHRLAGGSDTQYF	TGTGCCAGCAGTCACCGACTAGCGGGGGGCTCAGATACGCAGTATTTT	TRBV27	TRBD2	NA	TRBJ2-3
CASSQDEREGAGELFF	TGCGCCAGCAGCCAAGATGAGCGGGAGGGGGCCGGGGAGCTGTTTTTT	TRBV4-3	TRBD2	few	TRBJ2-2
CASSPFWDRGYEQYF	TGCGCCAGCAGCCCATTCTGGGACAGGGGTTACGAGCAGTACTTC	TRBV5-1	TRBD1	NA	TRBJ2-7
CATSDAAFPDTQYF	TGTGCCACCAGTGACGCCGCATTCCCAGATACGCAGTATTTT	TRBV24-1	NA	many	TRBJ2-3
CASSPAGTGVETQYF	TGTGCCAGCAGCCCGGCAGGGACAGGGGTTGAGACCCAGTACTTC	TRBV14	TRBD1	NA	TRBJ2-5
CASSLGQSPLHF	TGTGCCAGCAGCTTAGGCCAGTCACCCCTCCACTTT	TRBV7-2	NA	few	TRBJ1-6
CASSFGLVYYPDNEQFF	TGTGCCAGCAGCTTCGGACTAGTTTATTACCCCGACAATGAGCAGTTCTTC	TRBV7-8	TRBD2	NA	TRBJ2-1
CASSLPPTQGMNTEAFF	TGTGCCAGCAGCCTCCCCCCCACACAGGGGATGAACACTGAAGCTTTCTTT	TRBV3-1	TRBD1	once	TRBJ1-1
CASSFGQLRGTDTQYF	TGTGCCAGCAGTTTTGGACAGCTGAGGGGCACAGATACGCAGTATTTT	TRBV12-3/TRBV12-4	NA	NA	TRBJ2-3
CASSVDGFRTEAFF	TGTGCCAGCAGCGTAGATGGTTTTAGAACTGAAGCTTTCTTT	TRBV9	NA	many	TRBJ1-1
CASIPEGAPRDTQYF	TGTGCCAGCATCCCGGAGGGGGCCCCCCGAGATACGCAGTATTTT	TRBV7-9	NA	few	TRBJ2-3
CASSAGTGGIADTQYF	TGTGCCAGCAGCGCCGGGACAGGGGGCATCGCAGATACGCAGTATTTT	TRBV9	TRBD1	NA	TRBJ2-3
CATTQERFGTNTIYF	TGTGCCACCACCCAAGAACGTTTCGGCACAAACACCATATATTTT	TRBV15	NA	few	TRBJ1-3
CASSQDSTYEAFF	TGCGCCAGCAGCCAAGATTCGACGTATGAAGCTTTCTTT	TRBV4-3	NA	many	TRBJ1-1
CASANIEWDEQFF	TGTGCCAGCGCCAACATCGAGTGGGATGAGCAGTTCTTC	TRBV6-6	NA	few	TRBJ2-1
CSASFGAEQYF	TGCAGTGCTAGCTTTGGGGCCGAGCAGTACTTC	TRBV20-1	NA	NA	TRBJ2-7
CSARDRDRILHEQYF	TGCAGTGCTAGAGATCGGGACAGGATCCTCCACGAGCAGTACTTC	TRBV20-1	TRBD1	many	TRBJ2-7
CASSLSPGSGSWDTGYEQYF	TGTGCCAGCAGTTTATCGCCGGGTAGCGGGAGTTGGGATACGGGTTACGAGCAGTACTTC	TRBV28	TRBD2	few	TRBJ2-7
CASSQEWVDTQYF	TGTGCCAGCAGCCAAGAATGGGTGGATACGCAGTATTTT	TRBV14	NA	few	TRBJ2-3
CASSWGPSDEQYF	TGTGCCAGCAGCTGGGGGCCCTCGGACGAGCAGTACTTC	TRBV5-4	NA	NA	TRBJ2-7
CAWSVTRPQETQYF	TGTGCCTGGAGTGTGACTAGACCCCAAGAGACCCAGTACTTC	TRBV30	NA	NA	TRBJ2-5
CASSQFEFLGTEAFF	TGCGCCAGCAGCCAATTCGAATTTTTGGGCACTGAAGCTTTCTTT	TRBV4-1	NA	few	TRBJ1-1
CASSGQGTGSYGYTF	TGTGCCAGCTCGGGACAGGGTACGGGTAGCTATGGCTACACCTTC	TRBV2	TRBD1	few	TRBJ1-2
CASSLDTLWNTEAFF	TGTGCCAGCAGCTTAGACACCTTGTGGAACACTGAAGCTTTCTTT	TRBV7-6	NA	NA	TRBJ1-1
CASSAPAHFQSRYNEQFF	TGTGCCAGCAGCGCCCCCGCCCACTTCCAGTCGCGATACAATGAGCAGTTCTTC	TRBV7-9	NA	NA	TRBJ2-1
CASSYLEGSEQYF	TGTGCCAGCAGTTACCTGGAGGGGTCCGAGCAGTACTTC	TRBV6-5	NA	many	TRBJ2-7
CGVSWAGIGQPQHF	TGCGGCGTTTCCTGGGCAGGGATCGGTCAGCCCCAGCATTTT	TRBV29-1	NA	few	TRBJ1-5
CATSEGLAGEDTQYF	TGTGCCACCAGTGAGGGCCTAGCGGGGGAAGATACGCAGTATTTT	TRBV24-1	TRBD2	few	TRBJ2-3